What follows are 32 T cell receptor beta chains derived from one specimen sequenced in a study of CD8 T cells in Susac syndrome. An input of roughly 0.5 to 1 ug of RNA was subjected to reverse transcription using random hexamers. TCRdb re-analysed the immunoSEQ multiplex PCR reads in MiXCR, keeping a single row per CDR3 protein. Altogether roughly 190,000 distinct CDR3 sequences are present, approximately 93% being singletons, with the ten largest covering 0.1%. The source material was CD4+ T cells from PBMCs. These receptors all stem from a human donor in good health.

The chain uses TRBV11-2 and TRBJ2-5; D possibly corresponds to TRBD2 (6 bases). Trimming left V 2 bases short and J 5 bases short, with 24 bases between. CDR3 length: 18 residues. Germline values: CDR1 SGHAT, CDR2 FQNNGV. The CDR3 DNA sequence: TGTGCCAGCAGCTTAAGGTTCACGGGAGACAGCTCACCGGAGACCCAGTACTTC. Encoded protein: CASSLRFTGDSSPETQYF. Full variable domain (outside the CDR3, taken from reference TRBV11-2 and TRBJ2-5): EAGVAQSPRYKIIEKRQSVAFWCNPISGHATLYWYQQILGQGPKLLIQFQNNGVVDDSQLPKDRFSAERLKGVDSTLKIQPAKLEDSAVYLCASSLRFTGDSSPETQYFGPGTRLLVL.

The rearrangement links TRBV20-1 to TRBJ1-1; D is ambiguous. The CDR3 consists of 13 residues. Germline loops: CDR1 DFQATT, CDR2 SNEGSKA (reference sequence). V dropped 3 bases and J dropped 3 bases, with 11 bases sitting between them. This chain's CDR3 is CSASPDWDTEAFF. The CDR3 nucleotides are TGCAGTGCTAGTCCTGATTGGGACACTGAAGCTTTCTTT.

The genes are TRBV20-1 and TRBJ1-1; tentatively, D is TRBD1 (5 bases). Germline CDR1 and CDR2: DFQATT and SNEGSKA (reference sequence). The V gene lost 7 bases and the J gene lost 5 bases, with 26 bases spanning the gap. The CDR3 spans 16 residues. The CDR3 nucleotides are TGCAGTGTCTCCAGGGCAGGATCCCCGGTGGTTACTGAAGCTTTCTTT. Translating it yields CSVSRAGSPVVTEAFF.

This clonotype appeared a single time. V and J are TRBV2 and TRBJ2-5; a possible D gene is TRBD2 (5 bases). Germline lookup yields CDR1 SNHLY and CDR2 FYNNEI. There are 13 residues in the CDR3. Between the trimmed V and J ends, which lost 4 bases and 3 bases, there was a span of 9 bases. CDR3 region: CASSVTAEETQYF. CDR3 sequence (DNA): TGTGCCAGCAGTGTAACAGCGGAAGAGACCCAGTACTTC. Based on the CDR3 plus reference TRBV2 and TRBJ2-5, the full variable domain is EPEVTQTPSHQVTQMGQEVILRCVPISNHLYFYWYRQILGQKVEFLVSFYNNEISEKSEIFDDQFSVERPDGSNFTLKIRSTKLEDSAMYFCASSVTAEETQYFGPGTRLLVL.

The rearrangement uses TRBV4-1 and TRBJ2-7; TRBD1 agrees at 10 bases. V was pared by 1 base and J by 2 bases, with 5 bases of the junction left unmatched. CDR3 length equals 16 residues. Looked up from germline, CDR1 is MGHRA and CDR2 is YSYEKL. The CDR3 DNA reads TGCGCCAGCAGCCAAGGGTCGGGGACAGGGGCCTACGAGCAGTACTTC. It yields the protein CASSQGSGTGAYEQYF.

The chain employs TRBV3-1 and TRBJ1-2; D not resolved. The V gene's germline CDR1 is LGHDT and CDR2 YNNKEL (reference sequence). This CDR3 region has 15 residues. Trimming removed 1 base from V and 8 bases from J, with 17 bases in between. The CDR3 DNA reads TGTGCCAGCAGCCAAGGAGAAGGGTCACTATACGGCTACACCTTC. It translates to CASSQGEGSLYGYTF.

The V and J genes are TRBV7-2 and TRBJ1-5; maybe TRBD1 (5 bases). The CDR3 sequence is 12 residues long. V shed 5 bases and J shed 11 bases, with 13 bases lying between them. CDR1 is SGHTA, CDR2 FQGNSA, per germline. The chain's CDR3 is CASSLSGGAQHF. CDR3 DNA: TGTGCCAGCAGCCTGTCTGGAGGGGCCCAGCATTTT.

V and J are TRBV20-1 and TRBJ1-5, with D possibly matching TRBD1 (6 bases). V was pared by 5 bases and J by 6 bases, with 17 bases between. CDR3 length: 14 amino acids. Germline V CDR1 and CDR2: DFQATT, SNEGSKA (reference sequence). The CDR3 DNA sequence: TGCAGTGCTGGCACGTTACTACAGGGTCAGCCCCAGCATTTT. It translates to CSAGTLLQGQPQHF.

The V call is TRBV7-2, the J call TRBJ2-1, with no clear D. Trimming took 1 base from V and 2 from J, leaving 9 bases between them. This CDR3 comprises 15 residues. Per the germline V gene, CDR1 is SGHTA and CDR2 is FQGNSA. Here the CDR3 DNA reads TGTGCCAGCAGCTTAGGTTTCGCGGCCTACAATGAGCAGTTCTTC. It codes for CASSLGFAAYNEQFF.

The rearrangement links TRBV10-3 to TRBJ1-3; 7 bases match TRBD1. Germline CDR1 is ENHRY and CDR2 is SYGVKD. V was clipped by 6 bases and J by 4 bases; unmatched bases: 6. This CDR3 has 14 residues. Here the CDR3 DNA reads TGTGCCATCAGCCAGACAGGGAACGGAAACACCATATATTTT. Its translation: CAISQTGNGNTIYF.

The chain couples TRBV2 to TRBJ1-2; D unresolved. Deletions cut 6 bases from V and 3 bases from J, with 5 bases between. This CDR3 is built from 11 residues. CDR1 is SNHLY and CDR2 is FYNNEI in the germline V gene. CDR3 loop: CASSDHYGYTF. The DNA of the CDR3 is TGTGCCAGCAGCGACCACTATGGCTACACCTTC.

The chain couples TRBV20-1 to TRBJ2-3, with 7 bases aligning to TRBD2. Germline assignment: CDR1 DFQATT and CDR2 SNEGSKA (reference sequence). The CDR3 runs 13 residues. V shed 4 bases and J 7 bases; nucleotides not matched to a gene: 8. The CDR3 loop is CSAKRRELNTQYF. CDR3 in DNA: TGCAGTGCTAAGCGGCGGGAGTTAAATACGCAGTATTTT.

V gene TRBV29-1 combines with J gene TRBJ2-5, with 9 bases matching TRBD1. Germline CDR1 SQVTM, CDR2 ANQGSEA. The J segment lost 4 bases and the V segment lost 7 bases, leaving 4 bases of the junction unmatched. This CDR3 is built from 12 residues. CDR3 sequence reads: CSGTGGLETQYF. In nucleotides, the CDR3 is TGCAGCGGAACAGGGGGCCTAGAGACCCAGTACTTC.

The chain is built from TRBV5-4 and TRBJ2-5, with D perhaps matching TRBD1 (5 bases). The germline gives CDR1 SGHNT, CDR2 YYREEE (reference sequence). Trimming took off 0 bases at V and 5 bases at J, with 11 bases between the two ends. CDR3 length: 14 residues. This CDR3 is CASSLAVPGETQYF. The CDR3 coding sequence is TGTGCCAGCAGCTTGGCGGTACCAGGGGAGACCCAGTACTTC. The entire variable domain, with the rest obtained from reference TRBV5-4 and TRBJ2-5, is as follows: ETGVTQSPTHLIKTRGQQVTLRCSSQSGHNTVSWYQQALGQGPQFIFQYYREEENGRGNFPPRFSGLQFPNYSSELNVNALELDDSALYLCASSLAVPGETQYFGPGTRLLVL.

This chain joins TRBV5-6 and TRBJ2-7, with D possibly being TRBD1 (5 bases). V lost 2 bases and J lost 6, with 12 bases in between. Germline V gene data show CDR1 as SGHDT and CDR2 as YYEEEE. The CDR3 contains 13 residues. In DNA, the CDR3 is TGTGCCAGCAGCTTTCTCAGGGTTGGCGAGCAGTACGTC. It encodes CASSFLRVGEQYV.

The genes are TRBV4-1 and TRBJ1-5; 8 nucleotides align to TRBD1. The CDR3 spans 14 residues. V gave up 2 bases and J gave up 7 bases; unmatched junction bases: 4. The germline V gene has CDR1 MGHRA and CDR2 YSYEKL. The DNA of the CDR3 is TGCGCCAGCAGCCAACCCGGGACAGGACAGCCCCAGCATTTT. It translates to CASSQPGTGQPQHF.

The chain's CDR3 is CASSQQHAVNGYTF. The CDR3 DNA sequence: TGCGCCAGCAGCCAGCAACATGCGGTCAATGGCTACACCTTC. This chain links TRBV4-1 with TRBJ1-2; D is ambiguous. The CDR3 extends over 14 amino acids. Germline V gene data show CDR1 as MGHRA and CDR2 as YSYEKL. The germline V and J ends were trimmed by 3 bases and 6 bases, with 14 bases remaining between them.

This clonotype was found a few times. The chain uses TRBV29-1 and TRBJ2-3; 7 bases align to TRBD2. The CDR3 sequence is 10 residues long. Looked up from germline, CDR1 is SQVTM and CDR2 is ANQGSEA. After removal of 7 bases from V and 6 bases from J, the junction contained 1 base not matched to a gene. The CDR3 sequence is CSAGGDTQYF. Here the CDR3 DNA reads TGCAGCGCCGGGGGGGATACGCAGTATTTT.

This clonotype appeared once. This sequence joins TRBV6-6 and TRBJ2-5, with 11 bases lining up with TRBD1. Germline values: CDR1 MNHNY, CDR2 SVGAGI (reference sequence). The CDR3 has 16 residues. The trim removed 5 bases at V and 5 bases at J, leaving 10 bases unmatched. The CDR3 is CASSPPDRGRRETQYF. CDR3 in DNA: TGTGCCAGCAGTCCTCCGGACAGGGGGCGTAGGGAGACCCAGTACTTC.

The chain links TRBV10-3 to TRBJ2-2; weak D call: TRBD1 (5 bases). Trimming removed 8 bases from V and 0 bases from J, with 16 bases in between. The CDR3 contains 16 residues. Germline values: CDR1 ENHRY, CDR2 SYGVKD. The CDR3 spells CAIASTVTANTGELFF. Here the CDR3 DNA reads TGTGCCATCGCCTCGACAGTCACCGCGAACACCGGGGAGCTGTTTTTT.

The chain recombines TRBV4-1 with TRBJ2-3, with 8 positions matching TRBD2. CDR3 size: 16 residues. In germline, CDR1 is MGHRA, CDR2 YSYEKL. J gave up 2 bases and V 5 bases, and 9 bases lay outside the gene matches. In DNA, the CDR3 is TGCGCCAGCAGCGCCTCCGTGCGGGGGGACACAGATACGCAGTATTTT. Its protein is CASSASVRGDTDTQYF.

With regard to this clonotype: Relative to the germline gene, one junction end is altered; a read error may explain this. V and J are TRBV5-6 and TRBJ2-7; D gene ambiguous. This CDR3 has 11 residues. Per germline, CDR1 SGHDT and CDR2 YYEEEE. DNA of the CDR3: TGTGCCAGCAGCTCCTCCTCCGAGCAGTACTTC. Its protein product is CASSSSSEQYF.

This chain uses TRBV20-1 with TRBJ2-3, with 9 bases identical to TRBD1. This CDR3 has 14 residues. Germline-derived CDR1 and CDR2 are DFQATT and SNEGSKA (reference sequence). The ends lost 6 bases at V and 2 bases at J; junction bases unmatched: 6. The CDR3: CSAPGQGYTDTQYF. CDR3 DNA sequence: TGCAGTGCCCCTGGACAGGGGTACACAGATACGCAGTATTTT.

This chain uses TRBV19 with TRBJ1-2; a weak D match, TRBD1 (6 bases). The V end lost 7 bases, the J end lost 4 bases, and 19 bases lay between the germline ends. The CDR3 sequence is 15 residues long. CDR1 is LNHDA, CDR2 SQIVND, per germline (reference sequence). The CDR3 sequence: CASNFQQGRPYGYTF. The DNA for the CDR3 is TGTGCCAGTAATTTTCAACAGGGCCGCCCCTATGGCTACACCTTC.

This chain links TRBV5-4 with TRBJ1-1, with unresolved D. Germline V gene sequence: CDR1 SGHNT, CDR2 YYREEE (reference sequence). The CDR3 extends over 13 amino acids. The ends were cut back, 1 base at V and 3 bases at J, with 7 bases in the middle. The CDR3 DNA follows: TGTGCCAGCAGCTTGCGGGTTGACACTGAAGCTTTCTTT. It translates to CASSLRVDTEAFF.

This clonotype was seen only a few times. The chain couples TRBV6-1 to TRBJ1-1; D uncertain. The CDR3 loop spans 11 amino acids. The V and J ends lost 6 bases and 6 bases respectively, with 8 bases between them. Germline V lookup: CDR1 MNHNS, CDR2 SASEGT. CDR3 sequence reads: CASSPGSEAFF. CDR3 bases: TGTGCCAGCAGCCCTGGGTCTGAAGCTTTCTTT.

A single count supports this clonotype. The J gene is TRBJ2-1, the V gene TRBV3-1; TRBD2 aligns across 7 bases. The CDR3 consists of 16 residues. Germline assignment: CDR1 LGHDT and CDR2 YNNKEL (reference sequence). V was pared by 3 bases and J by 7 bases, with 12 bases of the junction left unmatched. The CDR3 DNA is TGTGCCAGCAGCCAGATGGGACTACCCGCTAAGAATGAGCAGTTCTTC. Translating it yields CASSQMGLPAKNEQFF.

V is TRBV5-1 and J is TRBJ1-3, with a weak D call TRBD1 (6 bases). Between the trimmed V and J ends, which lost 3 bases and 7 bases, there was a span of 11 bases. CDR1 SGHRS and CDR2 YFSETQ come from the germline V gene. CDR3 size: 13 residues. CDR3 sequence reads: CASSSGQSNTIYF. CDR3 bases: TGCGCCAGCAGCTCGGGACAATCGAACACCATATATTTT.

The chain joins TRBV6-6 to TRBJ2-5; perhaps TRBD1 as D (6 bases). CDR1 and CDR2 (germline): MNHNY, SVGAGI (reference sequence). Trimming removed 7 bases from V and 5 bases from J, with 17 bases in between. This CDR3 has 14 amino acids. The CDR3 DNA follows: TGTGCCAGCAAGGCAGGGGTTCCCTTGGAGACCCAGTACTTC. Its translation: CASKAGVPLETQYF.

The gene calls are TRBV5-1 and TRBJ2-3; 9 nucleotides agree with TRBD2. This CDR3 is built from 17 residues. The germline gives CDR1 SGHRS, CDR2 YFSETQ. V lost 4 bases and J lost 6; bases outside the gene matches: 15. As DNA, the CDR3 is TGCGCCAGCAGCCACGGGTTAGCGGGGGCCAGACGCGATACGCAGTATTTT. Protein: CASSHGLAGARRDTQYF.

This rearrangement joins TRBV20-1 to TRBJ2-2, with D hard to call. Trimming left V 1 base short and J 7 bases short, with 10 bases between. Per the germline V gene, CDR1 is DFQATT and CDR2 is SNEGSKA (reference sequence). This CDR3 contains 13 residues. The DNA of the CDR3 is TGCAGTGCTAGAGCTCCAGTAAACGGGGAGCTGTTTTTT. Protein sequence: CSARAPVNGELFF.

As regards this clonotype: One end of the junction fails to match germline, which may point to a read error. This chain uses TRBV11-2 with TRBJ1-1, with D possibly matching TRBD1 (6 bases). The CDR3 length is 15 residues. CDR1 and CDR2 (germline): SGHAT, FQNNGV. CDR3 region: CASSVDGGRGTEAFF. CDR3 DNA: TGTGCCAGCAGCGTAGACGGGGGGCGCGGCACTGAAGCTTTCTTT.